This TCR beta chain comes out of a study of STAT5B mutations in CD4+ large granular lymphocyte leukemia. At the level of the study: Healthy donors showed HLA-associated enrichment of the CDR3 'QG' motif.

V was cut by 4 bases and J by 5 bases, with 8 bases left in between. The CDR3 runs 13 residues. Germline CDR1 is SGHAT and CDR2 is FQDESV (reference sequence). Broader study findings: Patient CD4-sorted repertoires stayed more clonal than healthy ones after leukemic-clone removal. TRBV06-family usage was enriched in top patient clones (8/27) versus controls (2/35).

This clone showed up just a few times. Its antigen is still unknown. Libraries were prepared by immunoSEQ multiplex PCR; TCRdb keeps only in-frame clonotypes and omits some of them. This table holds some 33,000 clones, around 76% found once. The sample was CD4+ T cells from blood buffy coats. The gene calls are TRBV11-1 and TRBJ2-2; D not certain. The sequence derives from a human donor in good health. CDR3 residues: CASSSYATGELFF. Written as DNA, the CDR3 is TGTGCCAGCAGCTCTTACGCGACCGGGGAGCTGTTTTTT.